The clone carrying this T cell receptor beta chain was observed a few times. Combining a sample-barcoded 5' primer with a J-beta primer mix, a second PCR ran for about 6 to 11 cycles. TCRdb ran MiXCR on the 5' RACE reads and lists one entry per CDR3 protein. There are hundreds of thousands of distinct CDR3 sequences in the sample; around 27% occur only once, and approximately 4% lies in the top ten. The data were obtained in a study of blood T cells in healthy people across ages. Separately, the same data were catalogued under a study of T cells of mothers and their children. That report notes: Biologically related mothers and children overlapped slightly more than unrelated pairs, a non-significant difference.

The source of this sequence is a boy aged 2 to 10 in good health. The sequencing input was blood.

The CDR3 is CASSPGLDLPYGYTF. Here the CDR3 DNA reads TGTGCCAGCAGCCCGGGGCTCGACTTACCTTATGGCTACACCTTC. This chain uses TRBV7-9 with TRBJ1-2; a possible D gene is TRBD1 (5 bases). The CDR3 length is 15 residues. V was cut by 5 bases and J by 5 bases, with 18 bases left in between. Looked up from germline, CDR1 is SEHNR and CDR2 is FQNEAQ (reference sequence).